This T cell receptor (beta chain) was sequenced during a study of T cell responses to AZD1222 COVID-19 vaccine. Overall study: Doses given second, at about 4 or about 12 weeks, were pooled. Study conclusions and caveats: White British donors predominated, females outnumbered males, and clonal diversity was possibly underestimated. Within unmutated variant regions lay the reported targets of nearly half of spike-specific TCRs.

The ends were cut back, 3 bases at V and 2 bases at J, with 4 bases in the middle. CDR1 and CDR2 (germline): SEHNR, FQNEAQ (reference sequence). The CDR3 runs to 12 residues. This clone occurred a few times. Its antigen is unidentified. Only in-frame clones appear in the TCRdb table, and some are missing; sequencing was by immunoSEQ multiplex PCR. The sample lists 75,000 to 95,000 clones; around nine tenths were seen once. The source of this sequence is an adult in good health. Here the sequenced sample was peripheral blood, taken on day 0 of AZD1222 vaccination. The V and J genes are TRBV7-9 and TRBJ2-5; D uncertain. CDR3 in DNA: TGTGCCAGCAGCTTTGGGCAAGAGACCCAGTACTTC. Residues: CASSFGQETQYF.